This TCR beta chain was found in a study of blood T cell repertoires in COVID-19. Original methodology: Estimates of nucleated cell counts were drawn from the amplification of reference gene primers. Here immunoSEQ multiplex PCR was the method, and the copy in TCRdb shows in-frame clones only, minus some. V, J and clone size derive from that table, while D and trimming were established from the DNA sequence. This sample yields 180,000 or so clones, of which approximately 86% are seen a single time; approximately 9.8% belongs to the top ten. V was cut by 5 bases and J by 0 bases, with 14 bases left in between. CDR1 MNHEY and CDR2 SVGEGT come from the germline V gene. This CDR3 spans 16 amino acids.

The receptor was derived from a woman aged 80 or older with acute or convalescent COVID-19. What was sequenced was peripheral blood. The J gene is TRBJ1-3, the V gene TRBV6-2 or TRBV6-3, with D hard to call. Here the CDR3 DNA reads TGTGCCAGCAGTGGCGGGGTCCCGGCCTCTGGAAACACCATATATTTT. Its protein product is CASSGGVPASGNTIYF.